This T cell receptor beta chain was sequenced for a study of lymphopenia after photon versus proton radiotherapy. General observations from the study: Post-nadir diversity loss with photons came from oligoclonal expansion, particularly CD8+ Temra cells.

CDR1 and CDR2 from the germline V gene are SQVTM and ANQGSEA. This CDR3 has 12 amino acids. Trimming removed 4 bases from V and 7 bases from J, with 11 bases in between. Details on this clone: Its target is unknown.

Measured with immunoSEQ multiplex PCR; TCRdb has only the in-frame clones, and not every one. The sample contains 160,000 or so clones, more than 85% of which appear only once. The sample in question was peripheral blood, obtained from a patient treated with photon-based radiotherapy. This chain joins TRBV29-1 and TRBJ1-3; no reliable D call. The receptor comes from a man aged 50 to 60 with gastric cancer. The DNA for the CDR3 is TGCAGCGTTGTGGTTTTAGGGAACACCATATATTTT. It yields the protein CSVVVLGNTIYF.